The 27 T cell receptor beta chains presented below share a single source sample, sequenced in a study of radiotherapy plus CTLA-4 blockade in lung cancer (dated by TCRdb to 2017 to 2018). The library was generated by the immunoSEQ multiplex PCR assay. Drawn from immuneACCESS, this table holds only the in-frame rearrangements with V and J called that TCRdb kept. Clones are partly lost; checked studies trace under half to an unresolved V gene and leave the rest unexplained. Recorded for this sample are some 41,000 clones; roughly 67% of them occurred a single time. The ten top clones hold approximately 23% of the sample. Material: peripheral blood, obtained from a patient treated with radiotherapy plus ipilimumab. The receptors originated from a human donor with non-small cell lung cancer who had a partial response to radiotherapy plus ipilimumab.

This chain uses TRBV18 with TRBJ1-1; D is possibly TRBD1 (5 bases). From germline, CDR1 is KGHSH and CDR2 LQKENI. This CDR3 spans 15 amino acids. V was trimmed by 10 bases and J by 0 bases, leaving 18 bases between them. The CDR3 coding sequence is TGTGCCACCGCCGGCGGGGGGGGGATGAACACTGAAGCTTTCTTT. Its translation is CATAGGGGMNTEAFF.

The rearrangement uses TRBV6-1 and TRBJ2-4, with 8 bases matching TRBD1. In germline, CDR1 is MNHNS, CDR2 SASEGT. The length of the CDR3 is 14 residues. Trimming removed 6 bases from V and 3 bases from J; junction bases left unmatched: 4. CDR3 nucleotide sequence: TGTGCCAGCAGCCAGGACAGGGTCAAAAACATTCAGTACTTC. It codes for CASSQDRVKNIQYF.

This clone was observed a handful of times. The CDR3 sequence is CASSKGQGNGYEQYF. The CDR3 DNA sequence: TGTGCCAGCAGCAAAGGACAGGGGAATGGCTACGAGCAGTACTTC. The chain is built from TRBV9 and TRBJ2-7, with 9 bases aligning to TRBD1. The germline V gene encodes CDR1 SGDLS and CDR2 YYNGEE. With V trimmed by 4 bases and J by 3 bases, 8 bases remained unmatched. The CDR3 extends over 15 amino acids.

This clone was observed a few times. The chain uses TRBV2 and TRBJ2-2, with 7 positions matching TRBD1. Germline CDR1 and CDR2: SNHLY and FYNNEI. V lost 4 bases, J lost 2 bases, and 4 bases stayed unmatched. This CDR3 is 15 amino acids long. This CDR3 reads CASSARQGNTGELFF. The CDR3 nucleotides read TGTGCCAGCAGTGCCCGACAGGGCAACACCGGGGAGCTGTTTTTT.

The chain is built from TRBV11-2 and TRBJ2-2; 8 bases are shared with TRBD2. V lost 6 bases, J lost 5 bases, and 14 bases stayed unmatched. The germline CDR1 and CDR2 sequences are SGHAT and FQNNGV. The CDR3 runs 17 residues. CDR3 residues: CASSRPAAGVRTGELFF. CDR3 coding DNA: TGTGCCAGCAGTCGGCCGGCAGCGGGAGTACGGACCGGGGAGCTGTTTTTT.

CDR3 coding DNA: TGTGCCATCGGGACAGGGCCCAGCACTGAAGCTTTCTTT. Protein sequence: CAIGTGPSTEAFF. The V gene is TRBV2, the J gene TRBJ1-1, with TRBD1 identical over 9 bases. CDR3 length: 13 amino acids. J lost 4 bases, V lost 10 bases, and 7 bases had no gene match. Germline V CDR1 and CDR2: SNHLY, FYNNEI.

This clone was detected only a few times. The V call is TRBV19, the J call TRBJ2-1; 11 positions match TRBD2. CDR3 length: 14 amino acids. Per germline, CDR1 LNHDA and CDR2 SQIVND (reference sequence). V lost 5 bases to trimming and J lost 5 bases; unmatched junction nucleotides: 2. CDR3 sequence (DNA): TGTGCCAGTAGTCTAGCGGGAGGCCACAATGAGCAGTTCTTC. Its translation is CASSLAGGHNEQFF.

The chain has TRBV27 and TRBJ2-1; 8 positions match TRBD2. Germline V lookup: CDR1 MNHEY, CDR2 SMNVEV (reference sequence). With V trimmed by 3 bases and J by 5 bases, 6 bases remained unmatched. The CDR3 sequence is 15 residues long. The CDR3: CASSFRAGGHNEQFF. For the CDR3, the DNA is TGTGCCAGCAGTTTCCGGGCGGGAGGTCACAATGAGCAGTTCTTC.

This chain uses TRBV10-3 with TRBJ1-2; D is perhaps TRBD1 (6 bases). The CDR3 runs 12 residues. V lost 6 bases to trimming and J lost 2 bases, with 7 bases between them. The germline gives CDR1 ENHRY, CDR2 SYGVKD. The CDR3 DNA follows: TGTGCCATCAGCCAGGGGAACTATGGCTACACCTTC. This encodes CAISQGNYGYTF.

V and J are TRBV15 and TRBJ2-3; D is undetermined. This CDR3 region has 13 residues. CDR1 is LNHNV and CDR2 is YYDKDF in the germline V gene (reference sequence). Trimming pared 0 bases from V and 3 bases from J, leaving 4 bases between. CDR3 sequence reads: CATSRDPTDTQYF. The CDR3 nucleotides read TGTGCCACCAGCAGAGACCCGACAGATACGCAGTATTTT.

This chain joins TRBV11-3 and TRBJ2-7; D may be TRBD1 (6 bases). The CDR3 runs 16 residues. Trimming removed 2 bases from V and 7 bases from J, with 21 bases in between. Looked up from germline, CDR1 is SGHNT and CDR2 is YENEEA. The CDR3 region is CASSLSGHPKTGEQYF. CDR3 coding DNA: TGTGCCAGCAGCTTATCGGGACATCCTAAGACGGGGGAGCAGTACTTC.

Points on this clone: The DNA is left out, because the CDR3 cannot be placed on it with certainty; the CDR3 is given as TCRdb lists it. The CDR3 sequence is CASSLGTSTSVLIDGYTF. The rearrangement links TRBV7-2 to TRBJ1-2. Germline loops: CDR1 SGHTA, CDR2 FQGNSA. The CDR3 is 18 residues long, ends included.

A few counts support this clone. V gene TRBV13 combines with J gene TRBJ1-3, with D unclear. V lost 0 bases and J lost 7, with 16 bases in between. Germline CDR1 and CDR2: PRHDT and FYEKMQ (reference sequence). The CDR3 is made up of 16 amino acids. The CDR3 loop reads CASSLGSGKSWNTIYF. CDR3 sequence (DNA): TGTGCCAGCAGCTTAGGCTCAGGCAAATCATGGAACACCATATATTTT.

This chain joins TRBV6-1 and TRBJ2-7, with unresolved D. V lost 10 bases and J 3 bases, leaving 10 bases between the germline ends. CDR3 size: 11 residues. CDR1 and CDR2 from the germline V gene are MNHNS and SASEGT. CDR3: CATLQNYEQYF. Written as DNA, the CDR3 is TGTGCCACCCTTCAGAACTACGAGCAGTACTTC.

The CDR3 is CASRRPSANGHEQYF. For the CDR3, the DNA is TGTGCCAGCAGGCGACCTAGCGCCAATGGGCACGAGCAGTACTTC. The chain couples TRBV27 to TRBJ2-7, with a possible D match to TRBD2 (6 bases). Trimming removed 6 bases at V and 5 bases at J, with 20 bases between. Germline V lookup: CDR1 MNHEY, CDR2 SMNVEV (reference sequence). There are 15 residues in the CDR3.

This rearrangement joins TRBV19 to TRBJ2-4; the D gene is possibly TRBD1 (6 bases). The CDR3 spans 15 residues. Looked up from germline, CDR1 is LNHDA and CDR2 is SQIVND (reference sequence). The V and J ends lost 10 bases and 1 base respectively, with 17 bases between them. CDR3: CATQGSPPAKNIQYF. The CDR3 coding sequence is TGTGCCACCCAGGGGTCGCCTCCGGCCAAAAACATTCAGTACTTC.

This clone came up once. The chain has TRBV7-9 and TRBJ1-4, with D possibly TRBD1 on 6 matching bases. This CDR3 region has 14 residues. V was trimmed by 5 bases and J by 3 bases, leaving 10 bases between them. Germline-derived CDR1 and CDR2 are SEHNR and FQNEAQ (reference sequence). Written as DNA, the CDR3 is TGTGCCAGCAGCCTGACAGGCGCTAATGAAAAACTGTTTTTT. Its protein is CASSLTGANEKLFF.

The chain has TRBV6-6 and TRBJ2-4, with 7 bases that match TRBD1. The V and J ends lost 6 bases and 15 bases, in that order; junction bases with no gene match: 11. The CDR3 is made up of 12 amino acids. Per germline, CDR1 MNHNY and CDR2 SVGAGI (reference sequence). CDR3 DNA sequence: TGTGCCAGCAGCCTTTACAAGGGGGCCCTGTACTTC. As protein: CASSLYKGALYF.

This clone has a handful of counts. This rearrangement joins TRBV4-1 to TRBJ2-1, with 12 bases lining up with TRBD2. Germline assignment: CDR1 MGHRA and CDR2 YSYEKL. V lost 6 bases and J lost 7; bases outside the gene matches: 4. CDR3 length: 14 residues. The CDR3 DNA follows: TGCGCCAGCAGAATACTAGCGGGAGGTAATGAGCAGTTCTTC. Translated, it gives CASRILAGGNEQFF.

The chain links TRBV7-9 to TRBJ2-1; D unresolved. The ends were cut back, 5 bases at V and 8 bases at J, with 10 bases in the middle. CDR1 SEHNR and CDR2 FQNEAQ come from the germline V gene (reference sequence). The CDR3 runs to 12 residues. Here the CDR3 DNA reads TGTGCCAGCAGCCCGGAGACCCATGAGCAGTTCTTC. Translation gives CASSPETHEQFF.

In its sample, this clone was seen a few times. The chain combines TRBV7-8 with TRBJ2-3, with D tentatively TRBD2 (5 bases). V lost 1 base, J lost 6 bases, and 8 bases lay in between. In germline, CDR1 is SGHVS, CDR2 FQNEAQ. The CDR3 spans 13 residues. The CDR3, as DNA: TGTGCCAGCAGCTTAGGAGGGCTCGATACGCAGTATTTT. Translated: CASSLGGLDTQYF. The variable domain in full, with the rest retrieved from reference TRBV7-8 and TRBJ2-3, is GAGVSQSPRYKVAKRGQDVALRCDPISGHVSLFWYQQALGQGPEFLTYFQNEAQLDKSGLPSDRFFAERPEGSVSTLKIQRTQQEDSAVYLCASSLGGLDTQYFGPGTRLTVL.

J is TRBJ2-7 and V is TRBV10-3; 10 nucleotides line up with TRBD1. Germline-derived CDR1 and CDR2 are ENHRY and SYGVKD. V shed 2 bases, J shed 7 bases, and the junction held 8 bases outside the gene matches. The CDR3 has 15 residues. The CDR3 here is CAISEPGQGIEEQYF. Written as DNA, the CDR3 is TGTGCCATCAGTGAGCCGGGACAGGGGATCGAAGAGCAGTACTTC.

The chain recombines TRBV5-4 with TRBJ1-2; D gene uncertain. This CDR3 has 14 residues. Trimming shortened V by 4 bases and J by 1 base, and 11 bases separated the two germline ends. Germline lookup yields CDR1 SGHNT and CDR2 YYREEE (reference sequence). In nucleotides, the CDR3 is TGTGCCAGCAGCGAGGGTGGTGGTAACTATGGCTACACCTTC. This codes for CASSEGGGNYGYTF.

This chain joins TRBV6-1 and TRBJ2-1; 7 nucleotides agree with TRBD2. The CDR3 runs to 11 residues. The J segment lost 10 bases and the V segment lost 6 bases, leaving 3 bases of the junction unmatched. The germline CDR1 and CDR2 sequences are MNHNS and SASEGT. DNA for the CDR3: TGTGCCAGCAGAGGGACTATAGAGCAGTTCTTC. Its protein is CASRGTIEQFF.

The J gene is TRBJ2-3, the V gene TRBV2; tentative D call: TRBD2 (5 bases). The CDR3 runs 14 residues. V gave up 4 bases and J gave up 0 bases, with 8 bases separating them. CDR1 SNHLY and CDR2 FYNNEI come from the germline V gene. CDR3 in amino acids: CASSVLASTDTQYF. Here the CDR3 DNA reads TGTGCCAGCAGTGTCCTAGCTAGCACAGATACGCAGTATTTT.

The chain couples TRBV5-6 to TRBJ2-3; tentatively, D is TRBD1 (6 bases). The CDR3 totals 14 residues. Trimming stripped 4 bases from V and 4 bases from J, with 13 bases between. Germline V lookup: CDR1 SGHDT, CDR2 YYEEEE. The CDR3 DNA reads as TGTGCCAGCAGCCCCCCTGGGGGCCCAGATACGCAGTATTTT. Translation: CASSPPGGPDTQYF.

The chain couples TRBV18 to TRBJ2-1; TRBD2 agrees at 9 bases. Germline CDR1 and CDR2: KGHSH and LQKENI. The CDR3 sequence is 14 residues long. Trimming took 8 bases from V and 3 from J; bases not matched to a gene: 5. The CDR3 spells CASRLAGDYNEQFF. The CDR3 DNA reads TGTGCCAGCCGGTTAGCGGGGGACTACAATGAGCAGTTCTTC.